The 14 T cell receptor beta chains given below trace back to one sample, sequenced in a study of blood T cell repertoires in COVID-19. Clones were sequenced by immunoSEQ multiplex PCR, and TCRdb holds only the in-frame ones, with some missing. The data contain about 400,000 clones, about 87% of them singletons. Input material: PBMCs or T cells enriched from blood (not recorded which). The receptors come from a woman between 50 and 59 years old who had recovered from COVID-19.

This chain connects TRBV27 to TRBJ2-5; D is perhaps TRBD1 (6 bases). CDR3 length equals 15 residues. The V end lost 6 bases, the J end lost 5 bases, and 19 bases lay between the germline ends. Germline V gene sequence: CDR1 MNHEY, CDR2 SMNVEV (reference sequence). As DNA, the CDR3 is TGTGCCAGCAGCCCCAGGACGGCGAGGGGGGAGACCCAGTACTTC. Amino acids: CASSPRTARGETQYF.

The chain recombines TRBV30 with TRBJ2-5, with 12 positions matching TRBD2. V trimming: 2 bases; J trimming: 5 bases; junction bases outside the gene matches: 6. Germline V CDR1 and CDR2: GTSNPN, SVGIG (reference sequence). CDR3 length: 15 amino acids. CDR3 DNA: TGTGCCTGGAGTCCACGACTAGCGGGGGTGGAGACCCAGTACTTC. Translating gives CAWSPRLAGVETQYF.

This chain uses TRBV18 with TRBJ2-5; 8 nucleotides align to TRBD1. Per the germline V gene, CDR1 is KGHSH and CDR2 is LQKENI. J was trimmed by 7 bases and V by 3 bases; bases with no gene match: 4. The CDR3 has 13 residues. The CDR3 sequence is CASSPDRVATQYF. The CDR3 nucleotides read TGTGCCAGCTCACCGGACAGGGTGGCGACCCAGTACTTC. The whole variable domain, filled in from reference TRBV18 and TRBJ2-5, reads NAGVMQNPRHLVRRRGQEARLRCSPMKGHSHVYWYRQLPEEGLKFMVYLQKENIIDESGMPKERFSAEFPKEGPSILRIQQVVRGDSAAYFCASSPDRVATQYFGPGTRLLVL.

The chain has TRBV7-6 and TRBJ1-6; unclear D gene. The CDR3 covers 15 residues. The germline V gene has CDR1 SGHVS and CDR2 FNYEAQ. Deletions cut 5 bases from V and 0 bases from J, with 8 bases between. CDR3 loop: CASSPGSSYNSPLHF. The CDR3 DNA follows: TGTGCCAGCAGCCCTGGGAGCTCCTATAATTCACCCCTCCACTTT.

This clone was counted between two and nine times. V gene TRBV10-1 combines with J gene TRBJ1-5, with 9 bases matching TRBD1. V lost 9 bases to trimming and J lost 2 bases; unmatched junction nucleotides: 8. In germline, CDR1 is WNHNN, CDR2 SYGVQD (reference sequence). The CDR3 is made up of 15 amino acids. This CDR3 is CARGQGGSGNQPQHF. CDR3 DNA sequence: TGCGCCAGGGGACAGGGAGGTAGTGGCAATCAGCCCCAGCATTTT.

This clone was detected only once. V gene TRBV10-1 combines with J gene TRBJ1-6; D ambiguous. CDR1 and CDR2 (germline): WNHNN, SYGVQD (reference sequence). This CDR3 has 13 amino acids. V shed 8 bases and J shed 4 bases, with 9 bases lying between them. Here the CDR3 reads CASVRGYNSPLHF. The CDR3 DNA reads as TGCGCCAGCGTTCGGGGTTATAATTCACCCCTCCACTTT.

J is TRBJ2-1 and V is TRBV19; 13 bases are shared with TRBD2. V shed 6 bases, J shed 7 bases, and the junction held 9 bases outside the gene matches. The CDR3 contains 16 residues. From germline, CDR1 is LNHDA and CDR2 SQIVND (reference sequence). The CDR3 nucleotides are TGTGCCAGTAGAACTACCGGGACTAGCGGGGAAAATGAGCAGTTCTTC. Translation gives CASRTTGTSGENEQFF.

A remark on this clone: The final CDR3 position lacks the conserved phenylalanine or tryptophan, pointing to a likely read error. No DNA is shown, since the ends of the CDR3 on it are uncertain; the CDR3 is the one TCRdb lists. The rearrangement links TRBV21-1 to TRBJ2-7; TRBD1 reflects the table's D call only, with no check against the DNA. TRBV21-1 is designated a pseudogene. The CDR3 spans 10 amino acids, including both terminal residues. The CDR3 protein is CASSRQGPGA.

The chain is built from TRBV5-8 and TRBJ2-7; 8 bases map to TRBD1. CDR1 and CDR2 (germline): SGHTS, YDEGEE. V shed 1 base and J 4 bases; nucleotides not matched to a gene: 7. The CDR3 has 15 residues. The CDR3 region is CASSLQGQGTYEQYF. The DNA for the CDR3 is TGTGCCAGCAGCTTGCAAGGACAGGGTACGTACGAGCAGTACTTC. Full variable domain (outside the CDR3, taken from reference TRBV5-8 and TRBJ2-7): EAGVTQSPTHLIKTRGQQATLRCSPISGHTSVYWYQQALGLGLQFLLWYDEGEERNRGNFPPRFSGRQFPNYSSELNVNALELEDSALYLCASSLQGQGTYEQYFGPGTRLTVT.

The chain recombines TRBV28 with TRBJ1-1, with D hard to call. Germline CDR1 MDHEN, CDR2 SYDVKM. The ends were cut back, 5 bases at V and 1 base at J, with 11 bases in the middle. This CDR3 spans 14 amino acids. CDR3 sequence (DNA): TGTGCCAGCAGTCTGCCAGTGCCGAACACTGAAGCTTTCTTT. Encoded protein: CASSLPVPNTEAFF.

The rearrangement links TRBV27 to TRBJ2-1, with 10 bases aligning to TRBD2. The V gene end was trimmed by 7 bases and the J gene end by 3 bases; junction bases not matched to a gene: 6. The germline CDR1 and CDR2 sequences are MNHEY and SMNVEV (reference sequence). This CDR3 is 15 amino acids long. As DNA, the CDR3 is TGTGCCAGCACCGAGACTAGCGGGCGCTACAATGAGCAGTTCTTC. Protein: CASTETSGRYNEQFF.

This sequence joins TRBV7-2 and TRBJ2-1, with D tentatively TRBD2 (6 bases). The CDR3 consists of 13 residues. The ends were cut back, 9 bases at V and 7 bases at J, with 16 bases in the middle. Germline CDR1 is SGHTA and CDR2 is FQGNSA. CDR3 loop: CASSLAALNEQFF. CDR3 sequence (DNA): TGTGCCAGTTCACTAGCAGCTCTGAATGAGCAGTTCTTC.

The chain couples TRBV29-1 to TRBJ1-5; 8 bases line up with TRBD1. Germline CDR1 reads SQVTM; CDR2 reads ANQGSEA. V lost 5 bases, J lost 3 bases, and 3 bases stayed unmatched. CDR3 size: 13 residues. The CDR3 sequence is CSVQTGVNQPQHF. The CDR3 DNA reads TGCAGCGTTCAGACAGGGGTCAATCAGCCCCAGCATTTT.

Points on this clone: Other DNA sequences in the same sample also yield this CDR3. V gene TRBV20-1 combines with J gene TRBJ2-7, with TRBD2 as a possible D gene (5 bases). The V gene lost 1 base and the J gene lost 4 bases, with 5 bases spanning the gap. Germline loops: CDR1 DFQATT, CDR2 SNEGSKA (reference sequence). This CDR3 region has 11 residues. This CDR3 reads CSARAGYEQYF. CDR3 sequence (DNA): TGCAGTGCTAGAGCGGGGTACGAGCAGTACTTC.